This TCR beta chain was obtained from a study of OX40 agonist ivuxolimab in advanced cancers. About the study: It was ivuxolimab, an agonistic anti-OX40 (CD134) antibody, that patients were treated with.

This clone was picked up a small number of times. TCRdb keeps only in-frame clones here, not all; method: immunoSEQ multiplex PCR. Of some 33,000 clones in the sample, 87% were seen once. Germline values: CDR1 SEHNR, CDR2 FQNEAQ (reference sequence). The V end lost 3 bases, the J end lost 8 bases, and 7 bases lay between the germline ends. The CDR3 runs 11 residues. V gene TRBV7-9 combines with J gene TRBJ1-1; no firm D call. The specimen was CD4+ or CD8+ T cells sorted from blood, collected in a trial of the OX40 agonist ivuxolimab. The TCR sequence derives from an adult with an advanced solid tumor such as melanoma, head and neck, liver or kidney cancer. CDR3 bases: TGTGCCAGCAGCTTCATGAGAGAAGCTTTCTTT. It is translated as CASSFMREAFF.